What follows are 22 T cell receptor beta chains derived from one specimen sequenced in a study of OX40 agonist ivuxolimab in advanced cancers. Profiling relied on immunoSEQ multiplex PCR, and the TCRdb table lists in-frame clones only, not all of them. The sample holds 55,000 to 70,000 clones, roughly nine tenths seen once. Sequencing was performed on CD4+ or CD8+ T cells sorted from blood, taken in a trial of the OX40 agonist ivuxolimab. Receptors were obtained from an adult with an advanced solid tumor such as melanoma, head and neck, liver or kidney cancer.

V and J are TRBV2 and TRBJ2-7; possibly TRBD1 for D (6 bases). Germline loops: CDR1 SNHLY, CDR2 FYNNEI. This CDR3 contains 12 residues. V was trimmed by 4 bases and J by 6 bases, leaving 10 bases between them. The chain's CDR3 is CASSAGGGEQYF. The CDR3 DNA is TGTGCCAGCAGTGCTGGGGGCGGCGAGCAGTACTTC.

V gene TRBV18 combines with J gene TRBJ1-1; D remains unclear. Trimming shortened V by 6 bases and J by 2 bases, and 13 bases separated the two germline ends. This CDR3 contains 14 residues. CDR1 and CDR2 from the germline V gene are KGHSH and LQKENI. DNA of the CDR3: TGTGCCAGCTCCTCTATCGAGGGAAACACTGAAGCTTTCTTT. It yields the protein CASSSIEGNTEAFF.

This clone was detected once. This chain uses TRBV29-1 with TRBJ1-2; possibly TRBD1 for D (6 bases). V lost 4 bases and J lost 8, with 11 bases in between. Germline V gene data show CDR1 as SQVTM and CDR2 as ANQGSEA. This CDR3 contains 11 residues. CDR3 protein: CSVVRGAGYTF. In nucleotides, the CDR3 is TGCAGCGTTGTCAGGGGCGCAGGCTACACCTTC.

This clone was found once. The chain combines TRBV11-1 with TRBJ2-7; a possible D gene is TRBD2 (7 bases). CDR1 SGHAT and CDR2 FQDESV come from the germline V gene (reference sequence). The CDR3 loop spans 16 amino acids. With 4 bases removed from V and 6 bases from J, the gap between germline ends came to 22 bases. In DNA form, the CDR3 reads TGTGCCAGCAGCTACCGAGCGTGGGGGGGGCCCTTCGAGCAGTACTTC. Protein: CASSYRAWGGPFEQYF.

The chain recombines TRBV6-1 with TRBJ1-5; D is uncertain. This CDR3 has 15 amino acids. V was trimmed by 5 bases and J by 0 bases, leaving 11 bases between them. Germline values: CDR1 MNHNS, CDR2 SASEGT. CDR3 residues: CASSFWGYSNQPQHF. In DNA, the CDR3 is TGTGCCAGCAGTTTCTGGGGATATAGCAATCAGCCCCAGCATTTT.

The CDR3 DNA sequence: TGTGCCAGTATCGACAGGGCCGGGGGAAACACCATATATTTT. Translated, it gives CASIDRAGGNTIYF. V is TRBV19 and J is TRBJ1-3; 7 bases line up with TRBD1. The CDR3 has 14 amino acids. The V and J ends lost 7 bases and 4 bases, in that order; junction bases with no gene match: 7. Germline CDR1 LNHDA, CDR2 SQIVND (reference sequence).

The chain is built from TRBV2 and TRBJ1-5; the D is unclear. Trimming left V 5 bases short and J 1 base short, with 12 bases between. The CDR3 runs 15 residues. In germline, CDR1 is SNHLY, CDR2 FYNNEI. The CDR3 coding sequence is TGTGCCAGCAGTAGCGAACACGGAAGCAATCAGCCCCAGCATTTT. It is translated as CASSSEHGSNQPQHF. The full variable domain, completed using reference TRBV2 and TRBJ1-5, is EPEVTQTPSHQVTQMGQEVILRCVPISNHLYFYWYRQILGQKVEFLVSFYNNEISEKSEIFDDQFSVERPDGSNFTLKIRSTKLEDSAMYFCASSSEHGSNQPQHFGDGTRLSIL.

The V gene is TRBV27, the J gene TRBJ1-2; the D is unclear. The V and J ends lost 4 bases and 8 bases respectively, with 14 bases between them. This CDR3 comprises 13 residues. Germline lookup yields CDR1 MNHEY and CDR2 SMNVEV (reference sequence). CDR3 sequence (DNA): TGTGCCAGCAGTTCGAATACTCTGGGGGGCTACACCTTC. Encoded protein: CASSSNTLGGYTF.

This CDR3 is CASSWDRERANEKLFF. CDR3 nucleotides: TGTGCCAGCAGCTGGGACAGGGAGCGGGCTAATGAAAAACTGTTTTTT. V and J are TRBV11-2 and TRBJ1-4, with 9 bases fitting TRBD1. This CDR3 comprises 16 residues. V lost 4 bases, J lost 3 bases, and 6 bases stayed unmatched. Germline values: CDR1 SGHAT, CDR2 FQNNGV.

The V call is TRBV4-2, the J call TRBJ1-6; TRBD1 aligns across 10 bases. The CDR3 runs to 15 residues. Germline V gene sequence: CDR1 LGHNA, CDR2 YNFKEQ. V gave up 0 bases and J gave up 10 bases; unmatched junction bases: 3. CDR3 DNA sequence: TGTGCCAGCAGCCAAGAGGGACAGGGGAACTCACCCCTCCACTTT. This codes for CASSQEGQGNSPLHF.

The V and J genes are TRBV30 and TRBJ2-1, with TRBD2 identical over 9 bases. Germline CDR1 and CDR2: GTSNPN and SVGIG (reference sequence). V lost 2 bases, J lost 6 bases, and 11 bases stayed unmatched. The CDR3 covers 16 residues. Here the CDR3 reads CAWSRGRTSDFNEQFF. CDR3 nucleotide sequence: TGTGCCTGGAGTCGTGGCAGGACTAGCGACTTCAATGAGCAGTTCTTC.

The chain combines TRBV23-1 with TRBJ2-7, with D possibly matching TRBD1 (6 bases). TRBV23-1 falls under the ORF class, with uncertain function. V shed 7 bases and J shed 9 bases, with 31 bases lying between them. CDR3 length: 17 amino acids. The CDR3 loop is CASTVTGVVPRTTGQYF. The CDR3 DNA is TGCGCCAGCACTGTGACAGGAGTAGTTCCTCGAACGACGGGGCAGTACTTC.

CDR3 sequence: CASGPGQSTNEKLFF. The CDR3 bases are TGTGCTAGTGGTCCGGGACAGTCAACTAATGAAAAACTGTTTTTT. The rearrangement links TRBV12-5 to TRBJ1-4; 7 positions agree with TRBD1. Looked up from germline, CDR1 is LGHNT and CDR2 is FRNRAP. Losses at the gene ends were 5 bases for V and 0 bases for J; bases not matched to a gene: 3. The CDR3 extends over 15 amino acids.

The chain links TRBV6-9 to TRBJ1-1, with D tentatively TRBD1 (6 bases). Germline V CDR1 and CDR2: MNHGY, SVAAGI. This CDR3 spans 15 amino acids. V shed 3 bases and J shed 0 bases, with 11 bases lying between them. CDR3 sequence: CASSYKRQVNTEAFF. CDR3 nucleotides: TGTGCCAGCAGTTACAAGAGACAGGTGAACACTGAAGCTTTCTTT.

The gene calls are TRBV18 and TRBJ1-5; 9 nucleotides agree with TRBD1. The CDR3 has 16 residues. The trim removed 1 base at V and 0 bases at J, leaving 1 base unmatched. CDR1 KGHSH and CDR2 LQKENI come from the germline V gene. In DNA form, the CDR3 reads TGTGCCAGCTCACCACAGGGACAGGGTAGCAATCAGCCCCAGCATTTT. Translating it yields CASSPQGQGSNQPQHF.

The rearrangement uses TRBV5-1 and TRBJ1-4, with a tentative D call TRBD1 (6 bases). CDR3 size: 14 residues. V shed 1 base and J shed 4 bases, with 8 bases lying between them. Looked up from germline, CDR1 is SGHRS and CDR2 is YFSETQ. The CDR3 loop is CASSLTGNNEKLFF. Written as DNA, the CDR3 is TGCGCCAGCAGCTTGACAGGGAATAATGAAAAACTGTTTTTT. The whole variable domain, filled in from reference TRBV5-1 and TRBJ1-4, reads KAGVTQTPRYLIKTRGQQVTLSCSPISGHRSVSWYQQTPGQGLQFLFEYFSETQRNKGNFPGRFSGRQFSNSRSEMNVSTLELGDSALYLCASSLTGNNEKLFFGSGTQLSVL.

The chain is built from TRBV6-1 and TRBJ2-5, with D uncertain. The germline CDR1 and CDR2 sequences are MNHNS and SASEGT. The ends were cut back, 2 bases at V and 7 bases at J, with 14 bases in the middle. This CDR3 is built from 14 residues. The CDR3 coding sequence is TGTGCCAGCAGTGAACGGCGGCGAATTGGGACCCAGTACTTC. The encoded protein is CASSERRRIGTQYF.

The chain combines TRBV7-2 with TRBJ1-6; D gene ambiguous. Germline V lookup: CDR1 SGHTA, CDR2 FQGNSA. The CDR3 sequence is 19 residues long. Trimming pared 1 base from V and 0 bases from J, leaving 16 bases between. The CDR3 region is CASSLDPRDSSSYNSPLHF. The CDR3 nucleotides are TGTGCCAGCAGCTTAGATCCGAGAGATTCGAGCTCCTATAATTCACCCCTCCACTTT. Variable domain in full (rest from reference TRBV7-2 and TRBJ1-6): GAGVSQSPSNKVTEKGKDVELRCDPISGHTALYWYRQSLGQGLEFLIYFQGNSAPDKSGLPSDRFSAERTGGSVSTLTIQRTQQEDSAVYLCASSLDPRDSSSYNSPLHFGNGTRLTVT.

The CDR3 DNA sequence: TGTGCCAGCAGTATAGCGGGGGGTATCTCCTACGAGCAGTACTTC. It translates to CASSIAGGISYEQYF. This rearrangement joins TRBV11-2 to TRBJ2-5; 10 bases are a match to TRBD2. The closer fit of TRBJ2-7 to the DNA end suggests the J call may be wrong. The CDR3 extends over 15 amino acids. CDR1 is SGHAT and CDR2 is FQNNGV in the germline V gene.

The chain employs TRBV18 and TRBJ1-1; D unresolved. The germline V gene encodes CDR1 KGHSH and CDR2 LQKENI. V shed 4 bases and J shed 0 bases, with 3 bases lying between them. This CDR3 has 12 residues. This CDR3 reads CASSQVNTEAFF. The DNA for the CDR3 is TGTGCCAGCTCACAGGTGAACACTGAAGCTTTCTTT.

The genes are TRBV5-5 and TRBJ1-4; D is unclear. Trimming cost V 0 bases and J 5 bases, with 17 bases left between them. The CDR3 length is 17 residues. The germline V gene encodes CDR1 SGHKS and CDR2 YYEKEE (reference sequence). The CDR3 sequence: CASSLGAGVQSNEKLFF. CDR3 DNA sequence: TGTGCCAGCAGCTTGGGGGCTGGGGTACAGTCGAATGAAAAACTGTTTTTT.

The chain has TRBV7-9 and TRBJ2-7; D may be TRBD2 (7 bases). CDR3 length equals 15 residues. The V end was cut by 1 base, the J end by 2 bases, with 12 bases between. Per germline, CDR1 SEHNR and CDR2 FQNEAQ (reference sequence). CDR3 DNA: TGTGCCAGCAGCTTAGGGGGAGGGGGTACCTACGAGCAGTACTTC. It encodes CASSLGGGGTYEQYF.